This T cell receptor beta chain was sequenced in a study of cytomegalovirus exposure and HLA in healthy donors. The repertoire was sequenced with immunoSEQ multiplex PCR; TCRdb's copy has only in-frame clones and lacks some. The table records 150,000 to 200,000 clones, 84% of them present only once. V lost 5 bases to trimming and J lost 0 bases, with 9 bases between them. The CDR3 extends over 14 amino acids. Germline-derived CDR1 and CDR2 are SGHDT and YYEEEE. The chain carries TRBV5-6 and TRBJ2-1; D is uncertain. The source is a man aged 25 to 40 in good health and CMV-seropositive. The sequenced sample consisted of PBMCs. CDR3 nucleotide sequence: TGTGCCAGCAGGACTCGGAGCTCCTACAATGAGCAGTTCTTC. Translating gives CASRTRSSYNEQFF.